What follows is one T cell receptor beta chain and its context. This clonotype was detected only a few times. Its antigen target is currently unknown. There are no base qualities to consult, and no much larger clone falls within one base. The method behind the library was 5' RACE. Sequencing instrument: Illumina HiSeq 2000. Template switching added a universal primer binding site, and the final cDNA carried a unique molecular identifier that allowed TCR cDNA molecules to be counted accurately. Specific primers in the conserved constant-segment region were used to synthesize first-strand cDNA for the TCR alpha and beta chains. To control for contamination, every cDNA library was double barcoded, receiving both a SMART-Mk sample barcode and Illumina barcodes. TruSeq adapter sequences and Illumina sample barcodes were added in two successive PCR steps. Sequencing of the TCR alpha and beta cDNA libraries was done on the Illumina HiSeq platform using custom primers. Per the authors' processing: Unique molecular identifiers were extracted from raw reads with MiGEC, and CDR3 positions were determined with MiXCR. Recombination models were inferred per individual with the repgenHMM and IGoR tools using an EM algorithm. Shared clonotype analysis was performed with the tcR package in R, normalizing sharing by the product of cloneset sizes. To study raw recombination free of thymic and clonal selection effects, out-of-frame nonproductive sequences were analyzed. In TCRdb, the public reads were trimmed at Q25 with fastp and aligned with MiXCR, with productive beta chains retained. Rows with one shared CDR3 protein collapse into an entry with the most common genes and DNA. The V and J calls here are based on TCRdb, not the publication. This sample is represented by about 660,000 distinct CDR3 sequences; more than 6.5% of them were singletons. The ten biggest clones cover approximately 0.89% of the sample.

Relative to germline, V is missing 5 bases and J is missing 7 bases, with 6 bases of the junction outside any gene match. The CDR3 holds 14 amino acids from the cysteine to the phenylalanine. Only the CDR3 portion is preserved as DNA: 42 bases, with reading frame beginning at the first base. CDR1 and CDR2 were assigned from the germline V gene as ENHRY and SYGVKD. The entry originates in a study of identical twins (TCRdb year 2016). At the level of the whole study: TCR alpha and beta repertoires from monozygotic twins, unrelated adults of various ages and cord blood were deep-sequenced to test whether fetal clonotypes persist. To rule out contamination, the twin experiments were replicated at different times with different library preparation protocols.

Overall study outcomes, separate from this receptor: Compared with coincidental sharing between unrelated individuals, out-of-frame TCR alpha sequences shared between twins showed an excess of sequences with low generation probability. In monozygotic twins, recombination models systematically underestimated out-of-frame TCR alpha sharing, but the models matched the sharing seen between unrelated individuals. Abundant cord blood beta clonotypes carried fewer insertions; young adult naive repertoires showed a weaker similar trend, while memory repertoires showed none. Because the same donors could not be followed over many years, conclusions were based on cross-sectional statistical analysis. A weaker excess of twin sharing was found in beta out-of-frame sequences because the signal-to-noise ratio was lowered by fewer shared sequences. Invariant T cells such as MAIT and iNKT could partly confound zero-insertion analyses, though diverse VJ usage argued against this for most clonotypes.

All donors were healthy Caucasians. The twin cohort consisted of three pairs of female monozygotic twins, all aged roughly 18 to 29 years. RNA for TCR libraries was isolated from peripheral blood mononuclear cells. These data were also reused for a study on yellow fever vaccine responses in identical twins. The second source states: The T cell response to vaccination in identical twins was reported by the authors to appear partly convergent and partly personalized. Focusing on identical twins, the study followed the T cell clones that responded to the vaccine, and did so with precision.

The chain is made from TRBV10-3 and TRBJ2-2; 8 of the junction bases match TRBD2. The specimen was PBMCs. This TCR came from a woman aged 18 to 35 in good health. CDR3 reads: CAISHGGVSGELFF. The sequenced DNA is TGTGCCATCAGTCACGGGGGGGTCAGCGGGGAGCTGTTTTTT.